The TCR beta chain under discussion was sequenced for a study of T cell responses to AZD1222 COVID-19 vaccine. Study-level findings and limits: Among those given AZD1222, only five or six were seropositive at baseline.

Remarks on this clone: As yet, its antigen is unknown.

The CDR3 consists of 17 residues. The germline CDR1 and CDR2 sequences are SNHLY and FYNNEI. Trimming cost V 5 bases and J 3 bases, with 20 bases left between them. Produced via immunoSEQ multiplex PCR; TCRdb's table is partial and in-frame only. Of approximately 130,000 clones in the sample, about 90% were seen once. This clonotype originated in an adult in good health. Sequenced material: peripheral blood, taken on day 0 of AZD1222 vaccination. V is TRBV2 and J is TRBJ1-5, with D tentatively TRBD1 (6 bases). The DNA for the CDR3 is TGTGCCAGCAGTTGGGGTATAACTGGACAGCTCAATCAGCCCCAGCATTTT. Its protein is CASSWGITGQLNQPQHF.